This record concerns one T cell receptor beta chain sequence. The specificity of this receptor is unknown. The input lacks base qualities; no much larger clone sits a single base away. The sample originates from a study of T cells in localized non-small cell lung cancer (dated by TCRdb to 2020 to 2021). About the full investigation: T cell repertoires of approximately 250 early-stage NSCLC patients were analyzed, with tumors being compared against uninvolved tumor-adjacent lungs. All 230 or so NSCLC patients in the cohort were treatment-naive and had localized lung tumors that were resected. Of the NSCLC patients, 129 were male and 85 to 110 were female, and the mean age was roughly 61 years. The full study reports these points: Multi-region tumor sequencing was not performed, so intratumor heterogeneity could not be excluded. Because the study design was exploratory, TCR variables were selected using unadjusted p-values without false-discovery rate correction. Longer overall survival was associated with higher T cell density in blood, whereas shorter survival was associated with higher clonality in adjacent lung. The highest T cell clonality was observed in uninvolved tumor-adjacent lung, where clonality exceeded that of tumor, suggesting that antigenic responses were more focused in uninvolved tumor-adjacent lung. A median of about 50 of the top 100 tumor clones turned up in the paired uninvolved adjacent lung, and about 28 of those clones also ranked among the top 100 of that same adjacent lung.

At diagnosis, tumor, uninvolved tumor-adjacent lung and peripheral blood were collected and then preserved as a mix of FFPE and fresh-frozen material. TCR beta CDR3 regions were sequenced from DNA using the immunoSEQ Assay. Under the source paper's analysis protocol: T cell density was computed as TCR beta template counts normalized to usable DNA estimated by amplifying housekeeping genes. Richness was estimated using the preseqR package, with extrapolation to 400,000 templates for PBMC samples and to 120,000 templates for tissue samples. Clonality was defined as one minus Pielou's evenness. To identify tissue-enriched TCRs, differential abundance testing was run on productive amino-acid clonotypes with a minimum total count of 5 and an alpha of 0.1. Repertoire overlap between compartments was quantified with the Jaccard Index and Morisita Overlap Index. GLIPH clustered TCR beta CDR3s with public tetramer-defined viral CDR3s; viral motifs required at least three viral sequences plus V-gene enrichment. The source is immuneACCESS, and TCRdb retained only in-frame sequences with V and J called. Part of the clones is not carried over; for the studies checked, unresolved V genes explain less than half of this, and the remainder is unexplained. V and J calls and clone size come straight from that table; D and trimming were deduced from the DNA. This sample has approximately 7,000 clones in its table, and about 47% of those were observed once. The ten largest clones take up 6% to 8% of the sample.

From cysteine to phenylalanine, the CDR3 is 14 amino acids long. Only the CDR3 DNA stays, 42 bases, in frame from base 1. V was cut back by 6 bases and J by 4 bases, leaving a gap of 15 bases between them. CDR1 LNHDA and CDR2 SQIVND were looked up in the germline V gene (reference sequence). This receptor was taken from a man between 40 and 69 years old with stage III lung adenocarcinoma. The sequenced sample was lung tumor tissue, obtained before any cancer treatment. The rearranged segments are TRBV19 and TRBJ1-2; TRBD1 might be the D gene, on 5 matching bases. The nucleotide sequence reads as follows: TGTGCCAGTAGCCTCCTCTCCGACAGCTATGGCTACACCTTC. It translates as CASSLLSDSYGYTF.